These 10 T cell receptor beta chains were all obtained from the same sample, sequenced in a study of blood T cell repertoires in COVID-19 (dated by TCRdb to 2018 to 2021). Library preparation used the immunoSEQ multiplex PCR assay. The clones in this table, taken by TCRdb from immuneACCESS, are in-frame only. Not every clone is retained; where verified, under half of the shortfall comes from an unresolved V gene, and the cause of the rest is unknown. This sample gives a few hundred thousand clones in total; about 87% of them show up just once. The ten largest make up less than 8.5% of the sample. The sample was peripheral blood. These receptors were taken from a woman aged 70-85 years with active or convalescent COVID-19.

V usage is TRBV2 and J usage is TRBJ2-1; D gene unclear. CDR1 is SNHLY and CDR2 is FYNNEI in the germline V gene. The ends were cut back, 3 bases at V and 4 bases at J, with 10 bases in the middle. CDR3 length: 14 amino acids. The CDR3 sequence: CASSDGLVYNEQFF. DNA of the CDR3: TGTGCCAGCAGTGACGGGTTGGTATACAATGAGCAGTTCTTC.

This rearrangement joins TRBV4-3 to TRBJ2-7; D not resolved. Trimming removed 5 bases at V and 0 bases at J, with 8 bases between. The CDR3 is 13 amino acids. The V gene's germline CDR1 is LGHNA and CDR2 YSLEER. As DNA, the CDR3 is TGCGCCAGCAGCGAGACTGTCTCCTACGAGCAGTACTTC. Its protein is CASSETVSYEQYF.

The chain is built from TRBV15 and TRBJ2-1, with D possibly matching TRBD2 (6 bases). The V gene lost 1 base and the J gene lost 6 bases, with 16 bases spanning the gap. Germline CDR1 is LNHNV and CDR2 is YYDKDF (reference sequence). There are 16 residues in the CDR3. CDR3 sequence (DNA): TGTGCCACCAGCAGAGGGAGGGGAGATTCCGGCAATGAGCAGTTCTTC. Translation: CATSRGRGDSGNEQFF.

This chain joins TRBV6-2 or TRBV6-3 and TRBJ1-2; D is unclear. The CDR3 consists of 14 residues. The V and J ends lost 4 bases and 1 base respectively, with 10 bases between them. Germline CDR1 is MNHEY and CDR2 is SVGEGT. The CDR3 DNA reads TGTGCCAGCAGTTGGAATGAGGGTAACTATGGCTACACCTTC. It encodes CASSWNEGNYGYTF.

V is TRBV25-1 and J is TRBJ1-1; tentative D call: TRBD1 (5 bases). CDR3 length: 15 residues. Trimming removed 2 bases from V and 5 bases from J, with 15 bases in between. Per germline, CDR1 MGHDK and CDR2 SYGVNS. The CDR3 region has the DNA TGTGCCAGCAGTGAAAATAGGGGAATTTGGACTGAAGCTTTCTTT. Amino acid sequence: CASSENRGIWTEAFF.

V and J are TRBV7-3 and TRBJ2-3; TRBD2 matches at 8 bases. The germline CDR1 and CDR2 sequences are SGHTA and FQGTGA. This CDR3 is built from 17 residues. V shed 7 bases, J shed 0 bases, and the junction held 12 bases outside the gene matches. The CDR3 reads CASTSAHGGGSTDTQYF. Here the CDR3 DNA reads TGTGCCAGCACCTCTGCCCATGGCGGGGGGAGCACAGATACGCAGTATTTT.

The chain is built from TRBV27 and TRBJ1-1; the D gene is possibly TRBD1 (6 bases). The germline CDR1 and CDR2 sequences are MNHEY and SMNVEV (reference sequence). V lost 5 bases to trimming and J lost 3 bases, with 16 bases between them. This CDR3 spans 15 amino acids. CDR3 sequence (DNA): TGTGCCAGCAGTGGCTGGGGGGGCTGGGACACTGAAGCTTTCTTT. Protein: CASSGWGGWDTEAFF.

In its sample, this clone was seen a few times. This chain connects TRBV10-3 to TRBJ2-7; tentatively, D is TRBD1 (6 bases). CDR3 length equals 11 residues. Trimming shortened V by 3 bases and J by 6 bases, and 6 bases separated the two germline ends. Germline V gives CDR1 ENHRY, CDR2 SYGVKD. Here the CDR3 reads CAISDRGEQYF. The CDR3 region has the DNA TGTGCCATCAGTGACAGGGGCGAGCAGTACTTC.

The rearrangement joins TRBV5-4 to TRBJ2-2, with D possibly matching TRBD1 (7 bases). In germline, CDR1 is SGHNT, CDR2 YYREEE (reference sequence). This CDR3 comprises 13 residues. Trimming stripped 3 bases from V and 6 bases from J, with 9 bases between. This CDR3 is CASSSRGAGELFF. CDR3 bases: TGTGCCAGCAGCTCCAGGGGGGCCGGGGAGCTGTTTTTT.

The chain carries TRBV6-4 and TRBJ2-1, with D unclear. The CDR3 contains 13 residues. Germline V lookup: CDR1 MRHNA, CDR2 SNTAGT. V was trimmed by 4 bases and J by 5 bases, leaving 9 bases between them. The CDR3 region is CASSGEIDNEQFF. The CDR3 DNA follows: TGTGCCAGCAGTGGCGAAATTGACAATGAGCAGTTCTTC.